This is a list of T cell receptor beta chains from one sample in a study of cytomegalovirus exposure and HLA in healthy donors. Assay: immunoSEQ multiplex PCR; the TCRdb copy retains only in-frame clones and omits some. The sample records some 140,000 clones, around 85% being singletons. The sample comprised PBMCs. The receptors shown here come from a young woman in good health and CMV-seropositive. Both conserved end residues are part of each CDR3. Each record gives: clone size, D gene, J gene, V gene, CDR3 DNA, CDR3 protein. A D gene is named only where the DNA matches it firmly. Only some rows state a clone size, as once, few, many or a class for expanded clones.

.,.,TRBJ2-7,TRBV2,TGTGCCAGCAGCGTACTCTACGAGCAGTACTTC,CASSVLYEQYF
.,TRBD2,TRBJ2-2,TRBV28,TGTGCCAACCGCGGGGGTTCCGGGGAGCTGTTTTTT,CANRGGSGELFF
.,.,TRBJ1-5,TRBV2,TGTGCCAGCAGTGGCGCAGGGGTCGGTCAGCCCCAGCATTTT,CASSGAGVGQPQHF
.,.,TRBJ1-1,TRBV10-3,TGTGCCATCAAGCCAGACATGAACACTGAAGCTTTCTTT,CAIKPDMNTEAFF
.,.,TRBJ1-3,TRBV5-1,TGCGCCAGCAGCTTGGGCGGGACCTTGACTGGAAACACCATATATTTT,CASSLGGTLTGNTIYF
.,.,TRBJ2-5,TRBV14,TGTGCCAGCAGCCAAGTCGCGGAGGCGGAGACCCAGTACTTC,CASSQVAEAETQYF
.,TRBD1,TRBJ1-5,TRBV27,TGTGCCAGCAGCCGGATCGGGACAGGGACAAATCAGCCCCAGCATTTT,CASSRIGTGTNQPQHF
.,TRBD1,TRBJ2-7,TRBV29-1,TGCAGCGTTACGGACAGGGGTCGGTCGAGCTCCTACGAGCAGTACTTC,CSVTDRGRSSSYEQYF
.,.,TRBJ1-1,TRBV7-9,TGTTCCAGCAGCTACAGGGAAATGGAAGCTTTCTTT,CSSSYREMEAFF
few,.,TRBJ2-5,TRBV7-9,TGTGCCAGCAGCTTAGGTACCATCGGAGGGGAGACCCAGTACTTC,CASSLGTIGGETQYF
.,.,TRBJ1-1,TRBV28,TGTGCCAGCAGTTTAGGAGGGGTGGACACTGAAGCTTTCTTT,CASSLGGVDTEAFF
.,.,TRBJ2-7,TRBV6-1,TGTGCCAGCACGGAGATACCACGCGAGCAGTACTTC,CASTEIPREQYF
once,.,TRBJ1-1,TRBV11-2,TGTGCCAGCAGCTCCATCCGCGGGGGGATAGGGGGGAACACTGAAGCTTTCTTT,CASSSIRGGIGGNTEAFF
few,.,TRBJ1-2,TRBV29-1,TGCAGCGTTGAAGATGGGGGAAGGAGGGGCGCTAGTGGCTACACCTTC,CSVEDGGRRGASGYTF
.,TRBD1,TRBJ1-1,TRBV2,TGTGCCAGCAGTGCGTCGGGGACAGGGCGAAACACTGAAGCTTTCTTT,CASSASGTGRNTEAFF
.,TRBD1,TRBJ1-5,TRBV30,TGTGCCTGGAAAGGCCGGGACAGGTCAGGACAGCCCCAGCATTTT,CAWKGRDRSGQPQHF
.,.,TRBJ2-5,TRBV19,TGTGCCAGTAGTATAGGCCCCACAAATCAAGAGACCCAGTACTTC,CASSIGPTNQETQYF
.,.,TRBJ1-2,TRBV27,TGTGCCAGCAGCTCCCCCAGGGGTGGCTACACCTTC,CASSSPRGGYTF
.,.,TRBJ2-5,TRBV5-4,TGTGCCAGCAGCTTCGGACTTCAAGAGACCCAGTACTTC,CASSFGLQETQYF
.,.,TRBJ1-5,TRBV10-3,TGTGCCATCAGTGAGTCAGGGGCTAATCAGCCCCAGCATTTT,CAISESGANQPQHF
.,TRBD1,TRBJ1-2,TRBV11-2,TGTGCCAGCAGCTTCGGACAGGGTACACCCTATGGCTACACCTTC,CASSFGQGTPYGYTF
few,.,TRBJ1-5,TRBV19,TGTGCCAGTAGTTCAACAGGGTACGGTCAGCCCCAGCATTTT,CASSSTGYGQPQHF
.,TRBD1,TRBJ1-1,TRBV2,TGTGCCAGCAGACAAAGGCAGGGGGGCACTGAAGCTTTCTTT,CASRQRQGGTEAFF
.,.,TRBJ2-1,TRBV11-2,TGTGCCAGCAGCTTTGGGGGGCGGGGGTCCTACAATGAGCAGTTCTTC,CASSFGGRGSYNEQFF
.,.,TRBJ2-7,TRBV28,TGTGCCAGCACCCCCGGGCAAGGACAGCCTACTAGGGAGCAGTACTTC,CASTPGQGQPTREQYF
.,TRBD1,TRBJ2-4,TRBV11-2,TGTGCCAGCAGCCTTGGACAGGGTGAGGGGGACATTCAGTACTTC,CASSLGQGEGDIQYF
.,TRBD1,TRBJ2-2,TRBV25-1,TGTGCCAGCAGTGAAGGAGACAGGGATACCGGGGAGCTGTTTTTT,CASSEGDRDTGELFF
.,.,TRBJ1-1,TRBV10-2,TGCGCCAGCAGTGATTTGACCCCCCGGGACACTGAAGCTTTCTTT,CASSDLTPRDTEAFF
.,.,TRBJ1-6,TRBV28,TGTGCCAGCTTCCCGAGGGCATCGAATTCACCCCTCCACTTT,CASFPRASNSPLHF
.,.,TRBJ1-1,TRBV5-1,TGCGCCAGCAGCCCCGCAGGAGGCACTGAAGCTTTCTTT,CASSPAGGTEAFF
.,.,TRBJ1-1,TRBV6-1,TGTGCCAGCAGTGTCACCTTGGACAGCCCGGCCACTGAAGCTTTCTTT,CASSVTLDSPATEAFF
.,.,TRBJ1-2,TRBV30,TGTGCCTGGACTTTATTTTTAAGAGAGAGCCATGGCTACACCTTC,CAWTLFLRESHGYTF
.,TRBD1,TRBJ1-2,TRBV15,TGTGCCACCAGCAGGGGTGGGACAGTCTATGGCTACACCTTC,CATSRGGTVYGYTF
.,.,TRBJ1-2,TRBV5-1,TGCGCCAGCAGCTTAGAAACAGCAGGTAGTGGCTACACCTTC,CASSLETAGSGYTF
.,.,TRBJ2-1,TRBV7-9,TGTGCCAGCAGCTTACTGGCGGGCTCCTACAATGAGCAGTTCTTC,CASSLLAGSYNEQFF
few,TRBD1,TRBJ2-1,TRBV7-9,TGTGCCAGCAGCGTCGGGACAGGGTCATCCTACAATGAGCAGTTCTTC,CASSVGTGSSYNEQFF
.,.,TRBJ2-7,TRBV19,TGTGCCAGTAGTAGCCTGCCGACAGGCTCCTACGAGCAGTACTTC,CASSSLPTGSYEQYF
.,.,TRBJ2-6,TRBV7-9,TGTGCCAGCAGCTTCTTTTCTGGGGCCAACGTCCTGACTTTC,CASSFFSGANVLTF
few,.,TRBJ1-1,TRBV18,TGTGCCAGCTCACCAGTATACCAGGGAACTGAAGCTTTCTTT,CASSPVYQGTEAFF
.,TRBD2,TRBJ2-7,TRBV5-6,TGTGCCAGCAAGGGGAGGGGAGGGACCTACGAGCAGTACTTC,CASKGRGGTYEQYF
.,.,TRBJ2-7,TRBV28,TGTGCCAGCACCGGCTGGTCGGAGTCGCGCTACGAGCAGTACTTC,CASTGWSESRYEQYF
.,.,TRBJ1-5,TRBV5-1,TGCGCCAGCAGCTTGGCGGGGGGCGAACAGCCCCAGCATTTT,CASSLAGGEQPQHF
.,.,TRBJ1-1,TRBV5-1,TGCGCCAGCAGCCTAAATACGGGGGATACTGAAGCTTTCTTT,CASSLNTGDTEAFF
.,.,TRBJ1-4,TRBV7-9,TGTGCCAGCAGCCCCTCGACAGCTTTTGAAAAACTGTTTTTT,CASSPSTAFEKLFF
.,.,TRBJ2-7,TRBV18,TGTGCCAGCTCACCAAAAGGGGCCTACGAGCAGTACTTC,CASSPKGAYEQYF
.,TRBD1,TRBJ2-7,TRBV30,TGTGCCTGGAGTCCCGGGACAGCGTTCTACGAGCAGTACTTC,CAWSPGTAFYEQYF
.,TRBD2,TRBJ2-3,TRBV5-1,TGCGCCAGCAGCTCGGGGACTAGCCGGGGAGATACGCAGTATTTT,CASSSGTSRGDTQYF
once,.,TRBJ1-1,TRBV28,TGTGCCAGCAGTTTAGAGCCAGGCTGGAACACTGAAGCTTTCTTT,CASSLEPGWNTEAFF
.,.,TRBJ2-7,TRBV5-1,TGCGCCAGCAGTATGGACTCCCCAAGCTCCTACGAGCAGTACTTC,CASSMDSPSSYEQYF
.,.,TRBJ1-1,TRBV28,TGTGCCAGCAGTCTCTGGGGCGACAGGTCCTTGAACACTGAAGCTTTCTTT,CASSLWGDRSLNTEAFF
.,.,TRBJ2-7,TRBV11-3,TGTGCCAGCAGCTCAGGAGGGGACTACGAGCAGTACTTC,CASSSGGDYEQYF
medium-sized,TRBD2,TRBJ2-1,TRBV7-3,TGTGCCAGCAGCTTAACCGGGGGGGCAAATGAGCAGTTCTTC,CASSLTGGANEQFF
.,TRBD2,TRBJ2-1,TRBV7-9,TGTGCCAGCAGCTCCCCGAGGTCGGGGGGCTCCTACAATGAGCAGTTCTTC,CASSSPRSGGSYNEQFF
.,.,TRBJ2-2,TRBV10-3,TGTGCCACCAAGGGGGAGACTTCGAACACCGGGGAGCTGTTTTTT,CATKGETSNTGELFF
.,TRBD2,TRBJ2-3,TRBV5-4,TGTGCCAGCAGCGGACTAGCGGGAGATACGCAGTATTTT,CASSGLAGDTQYF
once,TRBD1,TRBJ1-1,TRBV7-9,TGTGCCAGCAGCGAGGGTCGACAGGGAACTGAAGCTTTCTTT,CASSEGRQGTEAFF
few,TRBD1,TRBJ1-3,TRBV19,TGTGCCAGTAGTATAAGTGGACAGGGGAGAAACACCATATATTTT,CASSISGQGRNTIYF
.,TRBD2,TRBJ2-7,TRBV5-4,TGTGCCAGCAGCGAGGGACTAGCGGGAGGGAACGAGCAGTACTTC,CASSEGLAGGNEQYF
.,.,TRBJ2-2,TRBV21-1,TGTGCCAGCAGTAACAGGGATGGCACCGGGGAGCTGTTTTTT,CASSNRDGTGELFF